This entry lists 16 T cell receptor beta chains sequenced from one sample in a study of blood T cell repertoires in COVID-19 (dated by TCRdb to 2020 to 2021). The library was generated by the immunoSEQ multiplex PCR assay. Entries here come from immuneACCESS through TCRdb and include only in-frame sequences with V and J called. Some clones fail to appear in such tables; in the studies checked, an unresolved V gene covers under half of the shortfall, and the cause of the remainder is unknown. The sample table shows under 250,000 clones, and about four fifths are seen once. Around 3.3% of the sample comes from the top ten. The sample taken for sequencing was peripheral blood. The receptor set was obtained from a young woman with acute or convalescent COVID-19.

The chain uses TRBV7-6 and TRBJ1-3; D gene unclear. The CDR3 totals 16 residues. Trimming took off 1 base at V and 0 bases at J, with 10 bases between the two ends. From germline, CDR1 is SGHVS and CDR2 FNYEAQ. The CDR3 bases are TGTGCCAGCAGCTTAGGCTCAGAATACTCTGGAAACACCATATATTTT. Residues: CASSLGSEYSGNTIYF. The whole variable domain, remainder taken from reference TRBV7-6 and TRBJ1-3, is GAGVSQSPRYKVTKRGQDVALRCDPISGHVSLYWYRQALGQGPEFLTYFNYEAQQDKSGLPNDRFSAERPEGSISTLTIQRTEQRDSAMYRCASSLGSEYSGNTIYFGEGSWLTVV.

The chain has TRBV5-1 and TRBJ2-2, with 10 nucleotides matching TRBD1. Trimming at V came to 4 bases and at J to 6 bases, leaving 3 bases not matched to a gene. CDR1 and CDR2 (germline): SGHRS, YFSETQ. The CDR3 contains 14 residues. CDR3 nucleotide sequence: TGCGCCAGCAGCAGAGGACAGGGGGCCGGGGAGCTGTTTTTT. Its translation: CASSRGQGAGELFF.

CDR3 coding DNA: TGTGCCAGCAGTTTCCGGACTAGCGGTCTCACAGATACGCAGTATTTT. It specifies CASSFRTSGLTDTQYF. The chain recombines TRBV27 with TRBJ2-3; 10 bases map to TRBD2. This CDR3 has 16 amino acids. With 3 bases clipped from V and 2 bases from J, the junction kept 5 bases outside the gene matches. CDR1 and CDR2 from the germline V gene are MNHEY and SMNVEV (reference sequence).

The chain recombines TRBV6-5 with TRBJ2-3; perhaps TRBD2 as D (5 bases). Germline V CDR1 and CDR2: MNHEY, SVGAGI. This CDR3 contains 13 residues. Trimming left V 7 bases short and J 2 bases short, with 10 bases between. CDR3 protein: CASTEAFTDTQYF. CDR3 bases: TGTGCCAGCACGGAGGCCTTCACAGATACGCAGTATTTT.

This chain joins TRBV5-1 and TRBJ2-2; 7 bases match TRBD2. Germline CDR1 is SGHRS and CDR2 is YFSETQ. Trimming at V came to 0 bases and at J to 5 bases, leaving 13 bases not matched to a gene. CDR3 size: 18 residues. CDR3 DNA: TGCGCCAGCAGCTTGGAGAGGTCGGCTAGCGGCCGGACCGGGGAGCTGTTTTTT. Protein sequence: CASSLERSASGRTGELFF.

The CDR3 sequence is CASSRSSGDEQYF. The DNA for the CDR3 is TGTGCCAGCAGCCGGTCGTCCGGGGACGAGCAGTACTTC. The rearrangement links TRBV13 to TRBJ2-7; D possibly corresponds to TRBD2 (5 bases). The V and J ends lost 5 bases and 5 bases respectively, with 13 bases between them. The CDR3 covers 13 residues. The germline CDR1 and CDR2 sequences are PRHDT and FYEKMQ (reference sequence).

The rearrangement uses TRBV15 and TRBJ2-1, with 9 nucleotides matching TRBD2. Germline loops: CDR1 LNHNV, CDR2 YYDKDF (reference sequence). V lost 1 base to trimming and J lost 6 bases; unmatched junction nucleotides: 4. The CDR3 is made up of 15 amino acids. The CDR3: CATSRGGSGSNEQFF. The CDR3 DNA sequence: TGTGCCACCAGCAGAGGGGGTAGCGGGAGCAATGAGCAGTTCTTC.

The chain carries TRBV5-1 and TRBJ2-5; 9 nucleotides align to TRBD2. The CDR3 totals 16 residues. V gave up 4 bases and J gave up 0 bases; unmatched junction bases: 7. The germline gives CDR1 SGHRS, CDR2 YFSETQ. CDR3 sequence: CASSRRGGVDQETQYF. CDR3 nucleotide sequence: TGCGCCAGCAGCCGGCGGGGGGGCGTAGACCAAGAGACCCAGTACTTC. The complete variable domain, with remaining parts taken from reference TRBV5-1 and TRBJ2-5, reads KAGVTQTPRYLIKTRGQQVTLSCSPISGHRSVSWYQQTPGQGLQFLFEYFSETQRNKGNFPGRFSGRQFSNSRSEMNVSTLELGDSALYLCASSRRGGVDQETQYFGPGTRLLVL.

The rearrangement uses TRBV6-6 and TRBJ1-5; 8 nucleotides match TRBD1. There are 14 residues in the CDR3. After removal of 4 bases from V and 6 bases from J, the junction contained 5 bases not matched to a gene. Looked up from germline, CDR1 is MNHNY and CDR2 is SVGAGI (reference sequence). Here the CDR3 reads CASSFQGAGQPQHF. The CDR3 DNA follows: TGTGCCAGCAGTTTCCAGGGGGCGGGTCAGCCCCAGCATTTT.

V is TRBV24-1 and J is TRBJ2-2; 10 bases are shared with TRBD1. The length of the CDR3 is 17 residues. Germline values: CDR1 KGHDR, CDR2 SFDVKD. The V segment lost 4 bases and the J segment 3 bases; nucleotides outside the gene matches: 7. The CDR3 DNA reads TGTGCCACCAGTGAAGGGGGACAGGGGATAGACACCGGGGAGCTGTTTTTT. Protein product: CATSEGGQGIDTGELFF.

The rearrangement uses TRBV19 and TRBJ2-2; 12 bases fit TRBD2. The CDR3 runs 16 residues. The trim removed 3 bases at V and 8 bases at J, leaving 7 bases unmatched. Germline V gene lookup returns CDR1 LNHDA and CDR2 SQIVND (reference sequence). CDR3 in amino acids: CASSIGLAGGSGELFF. The CDR3 DNA sequence: TGTGCCAGTAGTATCGGGCTAGCGGGAGGGTCGGGGGAGCTGTTTTTT.

The rearrangement uses TRBV25-1 and TRBJ1-5; 9 nucleotides line up with TRBD1. After removal of 5 bases from V and 4 bases from J, the junction contained 6 bases not matched to a gene. This CDR3 has 15 amino acids. The germline CDR1 and CDR2 sequences are MGHDK and SYGVNS. The chain's CDR3 is CASSFGQGPNQPQHF. DNA for the CDR3: TGTGCCAGCAGTTTTGGACAGGGGCCAAATCAGCCCCAGCATTTT.

This chain links TRBV6-4 with TRBJ2-6; the D gene is possibly TRBD1 (5 bases). The germline V gene has CDR1 MRHNA and CDR2 SNTAGT. V lost 6 bases and J 4 bases, leaving 13 bases between the germline ends. The CDR3 spans 15 residues. CDR3 in DNA: TGTGCCAGCAGCCGTGGGGCATCCGGGGCCAACGTCCTGACTTTC. It encodes CASSRGASGANVLTF.

This clone was counted a single time. The chain joins TRBV28 to TRBJ2-2; TRBD1 agrees at 7 bases. The CDR3 covers 15 residues. Germline values: CDR1 MDHEN, CDR2 SYDVKM. J gave up 2 bases and V 5 bases, and 5 bases lay outside the gene matches. The CDR3 DNA reads as TGTGCCAGCAGTCCGGGACAGATTAACACCGGGGAGCTGTTTTTT. Translated, it gives CASSPGQINTGELFF.

The chain combines TRBV27 with TRBJ2-1; 11 nucleotides line up with TRBD2. The ends lost 6 bases at V and 8 bases at J; junction bases unmatched: 3. Germline values: CDR1 MNHEY, CDR2 SMNVEV (reference sequence). This CDR3 is built from 13 residues. The CDR3 nucleotides read TGTGCCAGCAGGGGACTAGCGGACTATGAGCAGTTCTTC. Amino acids: CASRGLADYEQFF.

This rearrangement joins TRBV2 to TRBJ2-7, with D tentatively TRBD1 (6 bases). Germline CDR1 SNHLY, CDR2 FYNNEI. V lost 6 bases to trimming and J lost 6 bases, with 21 bases between them. CDR3 length: 15 amino acids. The CDR3 here is CASRGLGQKRLEQYF. The CDR3 DNA reads as TGTGCCAGCAGGGGCCTTGGACAGAAGCGGCTCGAGCAGTACTTC.